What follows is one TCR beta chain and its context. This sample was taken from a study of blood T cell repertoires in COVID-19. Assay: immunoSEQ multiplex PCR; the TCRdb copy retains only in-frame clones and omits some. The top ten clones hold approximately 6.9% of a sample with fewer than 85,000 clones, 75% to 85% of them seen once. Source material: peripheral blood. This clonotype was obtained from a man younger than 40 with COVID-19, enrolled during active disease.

CDR3 sequence reads: CASRDRDRGHNQPQHF. CDR3 DNA: TGTGCCAGCAGGGACCGGGACAGGGGACACAATCAGCCCCAGCATTTT. The chain couples TRBV28 to TRBJ1-5, with 10 bases that match TRBD1. After removal of 6 bases from V and 3 bases from J, the junction contained 8 bases not matched to a gene. The CDR3 contains 16 residues. Germline-derived CDR1 and CDR2 are MDHEN and SYDVKM.